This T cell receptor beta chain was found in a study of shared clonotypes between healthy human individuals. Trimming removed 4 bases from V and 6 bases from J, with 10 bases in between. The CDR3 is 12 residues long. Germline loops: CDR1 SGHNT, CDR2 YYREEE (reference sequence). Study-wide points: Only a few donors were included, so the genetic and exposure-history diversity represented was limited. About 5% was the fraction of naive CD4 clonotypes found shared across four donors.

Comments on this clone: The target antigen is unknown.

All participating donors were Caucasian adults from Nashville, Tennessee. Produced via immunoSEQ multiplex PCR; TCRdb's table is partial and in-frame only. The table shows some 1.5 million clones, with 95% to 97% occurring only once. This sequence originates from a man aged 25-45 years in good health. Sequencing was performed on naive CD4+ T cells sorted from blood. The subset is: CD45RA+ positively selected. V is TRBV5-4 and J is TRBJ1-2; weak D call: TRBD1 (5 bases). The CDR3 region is CASSLWGNGYTF. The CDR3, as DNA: TGTGCCAGCAGCCTTTGGGGGAATGGCTACACCTTC. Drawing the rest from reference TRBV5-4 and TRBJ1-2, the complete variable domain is ETGVTQSPTHLIKTRGQQVTLRCSSQSGHNTVSWYQQALGQGPQFIFQYYREEENGRGNFPPRFSGLQFPNYSSELNVNALELDDSALYLCASSLWGNGYTFGSGTRLTVV.